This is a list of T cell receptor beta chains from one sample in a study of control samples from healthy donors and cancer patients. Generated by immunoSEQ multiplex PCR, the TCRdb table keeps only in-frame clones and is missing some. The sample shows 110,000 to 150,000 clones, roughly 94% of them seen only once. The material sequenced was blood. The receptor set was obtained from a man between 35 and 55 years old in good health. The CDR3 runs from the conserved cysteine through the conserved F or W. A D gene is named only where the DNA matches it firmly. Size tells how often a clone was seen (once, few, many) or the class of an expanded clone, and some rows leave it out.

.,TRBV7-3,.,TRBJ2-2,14,CASSADRPTGELFF,TGTGCCAGCAGCGCGGACAGACCCACCGGGGAGCTGTTTTTT
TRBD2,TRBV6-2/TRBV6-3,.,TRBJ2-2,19,CASSTQSSGGHMNTGELFF,TGTGCCAGCAGTACCCAAAGTAGCGGGGGGCACATGAACACCGGGGAGCTGTTTTTT
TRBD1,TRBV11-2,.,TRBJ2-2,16,CASSLIGGSGTGELFF,TGTGCCAGCAGCTTAATAGGGGGCAGCGGCACCGGGGAGCTGTTTTTT
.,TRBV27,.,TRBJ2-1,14,CASSPRESYNEQFF,TGTGCCAGCAGTCCACGGGAATCCTACAATGAGCAGTTCTTC
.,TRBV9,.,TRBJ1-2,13,CASSAGVLYGYTF,TGTGCCAGCAGCGCCGGGGTACTCTATGGCTACACCTTC
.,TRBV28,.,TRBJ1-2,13,CASRAYYGNGYTF,TGTGCCAGCAGAGCCTACTACGGAAATGGCTACACCTTC
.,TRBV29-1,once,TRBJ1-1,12,CSVTGGNTEAFF,TGCAGCGTGACCGGAGGGAACACTGAAGCTTTCTTT
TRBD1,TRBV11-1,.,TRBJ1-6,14,CASSPDRGNSPLHF,TGTGCCAGCAGCCCGGACAGGGGGAATTCACCCCTCCACTTT
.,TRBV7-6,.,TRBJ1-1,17,CASSQLSAGNPGTEAFF,TGTGCCAGCAGCCAGCTTAGCGCAGGTAATCCCGGGACTGAAGCTTTCTTT
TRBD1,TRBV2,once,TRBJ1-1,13,CASSIGGGPYAFF,TGTGCCAGCAGCATAGGAGGGGGCCCTTATGCTTTCTTT
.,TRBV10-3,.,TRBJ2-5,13,CAIMGGGRETQYF,TGTGCCATCATGGGAGGGGGAAGGGAGACCCAGTACTTC
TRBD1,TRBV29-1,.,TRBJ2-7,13,CSARQGLGYEQYF,TGCAGCGCTAGACAGGGATTGGGCTACGAGCAGTACTTC
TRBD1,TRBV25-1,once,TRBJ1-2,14,CASNGQGAHYGYTF,TGTGCCAGCAACGGACAGGGGGCCCACTATGGCTACACCTTC
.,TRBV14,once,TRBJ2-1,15,CASSPSALSYNEQFF,TGTGCCAGCAGCCCTTCAGCCCTCTCCTACAATGAGCAGTTCTTC
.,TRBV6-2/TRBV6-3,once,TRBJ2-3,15,CASSYSSSIADTQYF,TGTGCCAGCAGTTACTCGTCCAGTATCGCAGATACGCAGTATTTT
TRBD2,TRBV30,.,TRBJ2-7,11,CAWSGSGRWYF,TGTGCCTGGAGTGGGAGCGGGAGGTGGTACTTC
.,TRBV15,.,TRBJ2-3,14,CATSSPGVLDTQYF,TGTGCCACCAGCAGCCCGGGAGTCTTGGATACGCAGTATTTT
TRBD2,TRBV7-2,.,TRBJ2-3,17,CASSLPTTSGRQDTQYF,TGTGCCAGCAGCTTACCCACGACTAGCGGGAGACAAGATACGCAGTATTTT
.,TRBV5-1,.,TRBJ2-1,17,CASSQNGGGSYYNEQFF,TGCGCCAGCAGCCAAAACGGAGGGGGATCATACTACAATGAGCAGTTCTTC
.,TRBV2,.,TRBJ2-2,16,CASSAITGRNTGELFF,TGTGCCAGCAGCGCGATCACTGGACGGAACACCGGGGAGCTGTTTTTT
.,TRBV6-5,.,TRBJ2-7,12,CASSPPAGAQYF,TGTGCCAGCAGTCCCCCGGCCGGGGCGCAGTACTTC
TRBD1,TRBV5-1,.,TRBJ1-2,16,CASSLAGAGGSVGYTF,TGCGCCAGCAGCTTGGCCGGTGCAGGGGGCTCGGTGGGCTACACCTTC
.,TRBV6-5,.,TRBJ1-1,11,CASSGGGTTFF,TGTGCCAGCAGCGGGGGGGGGACGACTTTCTTT
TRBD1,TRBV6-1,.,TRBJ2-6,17,CASSAPTGRSGANVLTF,TGTGCCAGCAGTGCCCCGACAGGGCGCTCTGGGGCCAACGTCCTGACTTTC
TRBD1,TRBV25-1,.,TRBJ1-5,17,CASSGPGQGEGNQPQHF,TGTGCCAGCAGTGGACCGGGACAGGGTGAAGGCAATCAGCCCCAGCATTTT
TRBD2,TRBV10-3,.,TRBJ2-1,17,CAISEALAGGSYNEQFF,TGTGCCATCAGTGAGGCATTAGCGGGAGGGTCCTACAATGAGCAGTTCTTC
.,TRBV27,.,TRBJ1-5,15,CASSLSISPNQPQHF,TGTGCCAGCAGTTTATCGATAAGCCCCAATCAGCCCCAGCATTTT
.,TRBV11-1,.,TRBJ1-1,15,CASSRGLNGAAEAFF,TGTGCCAGCAGTCGCGGACTGAACGGTGCGGCTGAAGCTTTCTTT
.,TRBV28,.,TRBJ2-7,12,CASRTSSYEQYF,TGTGCCAGCCGGACTTCGTCCTACGAGCAGTACTTC
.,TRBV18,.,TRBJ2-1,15,CASSKGSGLSVEQFF,TGTGCCAGCTCCAAAGGTAGCGGCCTTTCTGTAGAGCAGTTCTTC
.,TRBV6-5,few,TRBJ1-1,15,CASSYSKTGYTEAFF,TGTGCCAGCAGTTACTCGAAGACGGGGTACACTGAAGCTTTCTTT
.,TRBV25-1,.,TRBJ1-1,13,CASSKDRNTEAFF,TGTGCCAGCAGTAAGGACAGGAACACTGAAGCTTTCTTT
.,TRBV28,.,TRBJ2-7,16,CASSFKQGPSRDEQYF,TGTGCCAGCAGTTTTAAACAAGGACCCTCCCGGGACGAGCAGTACTTC
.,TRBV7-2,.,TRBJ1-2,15,CASSPRQLLNYGYTF,TGTGCCAGCAGCCCCCGACAGCTTCTTAACTATGGCTACACCTTC
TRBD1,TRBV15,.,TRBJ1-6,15,CATSRDRDSNSPLHF,TGTGCCACCAGCAGAGACCGGGACAGTAATTCACCCCTCCACTTT
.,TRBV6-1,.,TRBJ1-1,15,CASSETRQVNTEAFF,TGTGCCAGCAGTGAAACCAGACAGGTGAACACTGAAGCTTTCTTT
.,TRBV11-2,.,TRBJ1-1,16,CASSLGFKGMNTEAFF,TGTGCCAGCAGCTTAGGATTTAAAGGGATGAACACTGAAGCTTTCTTT
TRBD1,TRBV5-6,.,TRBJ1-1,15,CASSLRTGSNTEAFF,TGTGCCAGCAGCTTACGGACAGGGAGTAACACTGAAGCTTTCTTT
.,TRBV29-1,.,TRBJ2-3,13,CSVDLPVLDRQYF,TGCAGCGTTGATTTACCGGTCCTTGACAGGCAGTATTTT
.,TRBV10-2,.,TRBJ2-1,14,CASSESPSYNEQFF,TGCGCCAGCAGTGAGTCGCCTAGCTACAATGAGCAGTTCTTC